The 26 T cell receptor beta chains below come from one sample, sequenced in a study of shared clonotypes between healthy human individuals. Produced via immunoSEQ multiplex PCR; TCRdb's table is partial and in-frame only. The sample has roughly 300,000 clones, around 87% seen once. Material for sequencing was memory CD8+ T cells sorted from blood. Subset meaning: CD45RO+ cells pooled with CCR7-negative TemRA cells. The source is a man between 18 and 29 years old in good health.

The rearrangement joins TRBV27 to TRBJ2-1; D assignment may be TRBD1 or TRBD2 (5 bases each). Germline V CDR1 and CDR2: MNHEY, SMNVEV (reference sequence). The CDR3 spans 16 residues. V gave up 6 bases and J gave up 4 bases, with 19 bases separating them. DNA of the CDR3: TGTGCCAGCAGCTTAAGTGTAGGGGAGAGGTACAATGAGCAGTTCTTC. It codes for CASSLSVGERYNEQFF.

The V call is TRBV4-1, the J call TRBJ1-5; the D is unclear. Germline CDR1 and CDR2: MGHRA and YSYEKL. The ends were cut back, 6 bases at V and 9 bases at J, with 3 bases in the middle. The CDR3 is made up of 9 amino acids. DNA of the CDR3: TGCGCCAGCAGTGGGCCCCAGCATTTT. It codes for CASSGPQHF.

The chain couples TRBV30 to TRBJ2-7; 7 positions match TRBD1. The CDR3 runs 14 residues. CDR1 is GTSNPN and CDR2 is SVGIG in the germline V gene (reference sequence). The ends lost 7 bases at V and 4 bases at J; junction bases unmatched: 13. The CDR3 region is CASTDGQVLYEQYF. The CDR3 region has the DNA TGTGCCTCGACTGACGGACAGGTTTTATACGAGCAGTACTTC.

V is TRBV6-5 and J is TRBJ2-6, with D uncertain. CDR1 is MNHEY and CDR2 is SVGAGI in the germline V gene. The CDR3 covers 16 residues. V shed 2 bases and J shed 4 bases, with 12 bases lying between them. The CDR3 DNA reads TGTGCCAGCAGTTACGTCGGTATGGCCGGGGCCAACGTCCTGACTTTC. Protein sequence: CASSYVGMAGANVLTF.

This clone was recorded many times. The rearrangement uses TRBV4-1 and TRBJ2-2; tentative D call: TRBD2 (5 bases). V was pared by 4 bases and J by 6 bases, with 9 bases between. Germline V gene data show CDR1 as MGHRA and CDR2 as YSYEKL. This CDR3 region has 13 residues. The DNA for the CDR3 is TGCGCCAGCAGCCTCGGGGTGCCCGGGGAGCTGTTTTTT. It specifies CASSLGVPGELFF.

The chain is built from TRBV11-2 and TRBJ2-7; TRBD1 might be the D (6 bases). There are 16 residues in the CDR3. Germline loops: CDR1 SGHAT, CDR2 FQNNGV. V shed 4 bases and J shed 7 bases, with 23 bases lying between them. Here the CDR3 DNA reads TGTGCCAGCAGCTCGACCCCCGGGACATCAGGTATAGAGCAGTACTTC. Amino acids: CASSSTPGTSGIEQYF.

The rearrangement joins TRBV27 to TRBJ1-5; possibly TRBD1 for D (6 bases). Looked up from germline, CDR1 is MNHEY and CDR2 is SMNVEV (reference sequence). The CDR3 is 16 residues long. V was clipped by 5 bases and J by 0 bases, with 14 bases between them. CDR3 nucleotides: TGTGCCAGCAGTCCCGGACAGTATAATAGCAATCAGCCCCAGCATTTT. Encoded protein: CASSPGQYNSNQPQHF.

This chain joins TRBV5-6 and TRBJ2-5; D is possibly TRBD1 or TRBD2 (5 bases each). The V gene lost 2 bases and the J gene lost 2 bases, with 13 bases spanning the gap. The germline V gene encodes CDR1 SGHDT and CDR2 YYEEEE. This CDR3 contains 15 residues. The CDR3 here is CASSFGRGEQETQYF. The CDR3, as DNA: TGTGCCAGCAGCTTCGGACGGGGCGAACAAGAGACCCAGTACTTC.

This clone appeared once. The CDR3 spells CASRGGDTDTQYF. The DNA for the CDR3 is TGTGCCAGCAGGGGTGGGGACACAGATACGCAGTATTTT. The gene calls are TRBV6-1 and TRBJ2-3; D gene unclear. From germline, CDR1 is MNHNS and CDR2 SASEGT. This CDR3 spans 13 amino acids. Deletions cut 6 bases from V and 2 bases from J, with 9 bases between.

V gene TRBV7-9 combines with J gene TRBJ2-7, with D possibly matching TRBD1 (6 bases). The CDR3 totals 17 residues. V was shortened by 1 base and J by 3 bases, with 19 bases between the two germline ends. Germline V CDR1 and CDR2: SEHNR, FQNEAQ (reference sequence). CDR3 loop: CASSLESGAPGYYEQYF. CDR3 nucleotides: TGTGCCAGCAGCTTAGAATCAGGGGCCCCTGGATACTACGAGCAGTACTTC.

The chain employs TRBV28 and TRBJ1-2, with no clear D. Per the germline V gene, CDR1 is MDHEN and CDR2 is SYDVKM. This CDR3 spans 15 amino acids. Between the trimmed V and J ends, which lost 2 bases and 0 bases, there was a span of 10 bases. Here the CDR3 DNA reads TGTGCCAGCAGTTTAGGGTCCGAGACTAACTATGGCTACACCTTC. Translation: CASSLGSETNYGYTF.

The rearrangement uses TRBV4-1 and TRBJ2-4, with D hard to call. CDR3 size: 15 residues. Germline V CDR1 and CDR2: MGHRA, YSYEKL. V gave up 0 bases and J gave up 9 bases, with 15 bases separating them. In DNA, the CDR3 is TGCGCCAGCAGCCAAGATAGTGGCACGGCGAGCATTCAGTACTTC. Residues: CASSQDSGTASIQYF.

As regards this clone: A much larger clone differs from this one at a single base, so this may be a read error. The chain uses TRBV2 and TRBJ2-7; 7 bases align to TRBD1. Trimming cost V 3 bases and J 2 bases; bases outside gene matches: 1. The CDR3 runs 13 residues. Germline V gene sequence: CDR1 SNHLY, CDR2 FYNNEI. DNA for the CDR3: TGTGCCAGCAGTGAGGGACAGCCCTACGAGCAGTACTTC. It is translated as CASSEGQPYEQYF.

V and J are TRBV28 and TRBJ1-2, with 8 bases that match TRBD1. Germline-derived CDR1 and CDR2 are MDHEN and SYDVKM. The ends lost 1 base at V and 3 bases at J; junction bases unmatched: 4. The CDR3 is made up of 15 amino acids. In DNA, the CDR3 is TGTGCCAGCAGTTTATCCTCGACAGGGGACTATGGCTACACCTTC. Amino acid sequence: CASSLSSTGDYGYTF.

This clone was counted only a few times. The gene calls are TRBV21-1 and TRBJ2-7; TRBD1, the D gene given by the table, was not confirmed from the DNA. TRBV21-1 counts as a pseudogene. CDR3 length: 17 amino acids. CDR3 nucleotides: TGTGCCAGCAGCAAAGGGGTTAGGGGCAGGGGATTCTACGAGCAGTACTTC. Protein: CASSKGVRGRGFYEQYF.

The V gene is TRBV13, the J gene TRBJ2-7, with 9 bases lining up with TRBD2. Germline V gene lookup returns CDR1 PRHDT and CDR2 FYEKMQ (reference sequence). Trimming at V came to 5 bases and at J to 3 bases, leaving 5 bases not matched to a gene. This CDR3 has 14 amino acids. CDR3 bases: TGTGCCAGCAGCACCGGGACTAGCCGCTACGAGCAGTACTTC. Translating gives CASSTGTSRYEQYF.

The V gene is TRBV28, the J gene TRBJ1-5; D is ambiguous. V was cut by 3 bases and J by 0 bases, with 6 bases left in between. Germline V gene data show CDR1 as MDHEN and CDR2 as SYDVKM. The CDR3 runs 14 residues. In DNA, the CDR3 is TGTGCCAGCAGTTTCCACCCTAGCAATCAGCCCCAGCATTTT. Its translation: CASSFHPSNQPQHF.

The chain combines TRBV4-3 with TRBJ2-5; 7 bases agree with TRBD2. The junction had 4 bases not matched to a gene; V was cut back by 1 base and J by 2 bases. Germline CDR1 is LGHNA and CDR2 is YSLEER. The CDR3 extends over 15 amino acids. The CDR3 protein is CASSQGLGGQETQYF. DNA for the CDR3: TGCGCCAGCAGCCAAGGCCTGGGGGGGCAAGAGACCCAGTACTTC.

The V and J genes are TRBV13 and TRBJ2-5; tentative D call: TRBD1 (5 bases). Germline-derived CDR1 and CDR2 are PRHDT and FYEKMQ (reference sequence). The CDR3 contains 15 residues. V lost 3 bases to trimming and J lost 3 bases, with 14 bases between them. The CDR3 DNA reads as TGTGCCAGCAGCTTGCAGGGCCCAAATAAAGAGACCCAGTACTTC. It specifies CASSLQGPNKETQYF.

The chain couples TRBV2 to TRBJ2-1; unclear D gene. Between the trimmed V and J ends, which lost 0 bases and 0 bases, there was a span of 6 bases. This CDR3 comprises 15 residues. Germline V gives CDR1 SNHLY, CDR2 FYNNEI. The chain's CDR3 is CASSEAVASYNEQFF. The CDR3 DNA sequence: TGTGCCAGCAGTGAAGCTGTAGCCTCCTACAATGAGCAGTTCTTC. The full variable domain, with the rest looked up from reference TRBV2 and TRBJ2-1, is EPEVTQTPSHQVTQMGQEVILRCVPISNHLYFYWYRQILGQKVEFLVSFYNNEISEKSEIFDDQFSVERPDGSNFTLKIRSTKLEDSAMYFCASSEAVASYNEQFFGPGTRLTVL.

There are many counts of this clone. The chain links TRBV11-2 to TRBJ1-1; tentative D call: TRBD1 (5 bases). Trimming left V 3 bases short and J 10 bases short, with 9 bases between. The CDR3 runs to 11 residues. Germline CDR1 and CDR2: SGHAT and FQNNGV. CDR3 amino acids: CASSLQGVAFF. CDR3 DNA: TGTGCCAGCAGCTTGCAGGGAGTAGCTTTCTTT.

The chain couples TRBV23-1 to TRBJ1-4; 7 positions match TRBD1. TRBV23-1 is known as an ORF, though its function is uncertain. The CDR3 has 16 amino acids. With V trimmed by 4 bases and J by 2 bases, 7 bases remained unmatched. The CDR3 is CASSRLPGQTNEKLFF. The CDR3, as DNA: TGCGCCAGCAGTCGACTACCGGGACAGACTAATGAAAAACTGTTTTTT.

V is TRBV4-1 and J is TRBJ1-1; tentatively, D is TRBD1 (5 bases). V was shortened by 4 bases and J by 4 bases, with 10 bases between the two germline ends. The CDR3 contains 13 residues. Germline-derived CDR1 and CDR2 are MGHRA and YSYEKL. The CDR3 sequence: CASSPPGGTEAFF. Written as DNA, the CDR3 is TGCGCCAGCAGCCCCCCGGGGGGCACTGAAGCTTTCTTT.

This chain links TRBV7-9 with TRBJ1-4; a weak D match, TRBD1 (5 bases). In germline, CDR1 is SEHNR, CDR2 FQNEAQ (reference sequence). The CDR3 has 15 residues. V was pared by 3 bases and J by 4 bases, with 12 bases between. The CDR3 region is CASSLWQGLNEKLFF. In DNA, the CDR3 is TGTGCCAGCAGCTTGTGGCAGGGCCTTAATGAAAAACTGTTTTTT.

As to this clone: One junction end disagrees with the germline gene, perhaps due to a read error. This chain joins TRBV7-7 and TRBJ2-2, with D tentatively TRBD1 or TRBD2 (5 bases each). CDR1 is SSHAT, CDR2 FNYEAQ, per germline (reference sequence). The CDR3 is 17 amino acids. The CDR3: CASSLRFGTRITGELFF. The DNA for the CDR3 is TGTGCTAGCAGCTTAAGATTTGGGACCAGGATCACCGGGGAGCTGTTTTTT. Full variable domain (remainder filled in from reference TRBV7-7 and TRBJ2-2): GAGVSQSPRYKVTKRGQDVTLRCDPISSHATLYWYQQALGQGPEFLTYFNYEAQPDKSGLPSDRFSAERPEGSISTLTIQRTEQRDSAMYRCASSLRFGTRITGELFFGEGSRLTVL.

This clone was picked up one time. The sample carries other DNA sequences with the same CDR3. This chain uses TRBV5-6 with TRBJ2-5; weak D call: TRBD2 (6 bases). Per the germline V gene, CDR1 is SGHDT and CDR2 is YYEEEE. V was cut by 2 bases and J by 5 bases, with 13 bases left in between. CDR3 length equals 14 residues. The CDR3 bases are TGTGCCAGCAGCTTAGGGGACTCTTGGGAGACCCAGTACTTC. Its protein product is CASSLGDSWETQYF.